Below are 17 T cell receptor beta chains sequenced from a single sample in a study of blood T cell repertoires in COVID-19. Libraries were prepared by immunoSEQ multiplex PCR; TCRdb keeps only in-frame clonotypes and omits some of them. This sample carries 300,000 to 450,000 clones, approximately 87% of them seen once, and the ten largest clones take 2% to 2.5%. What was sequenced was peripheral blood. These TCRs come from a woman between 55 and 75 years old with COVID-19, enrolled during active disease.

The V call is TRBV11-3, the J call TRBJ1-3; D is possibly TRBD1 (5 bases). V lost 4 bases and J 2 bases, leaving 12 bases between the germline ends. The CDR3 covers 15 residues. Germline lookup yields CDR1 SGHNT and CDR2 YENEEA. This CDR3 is CASSSQMGPGNTIYF. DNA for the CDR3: TGTGCCAGCAGCTCCCAGATGGGGCCTGGAAACACCATATATTTT.

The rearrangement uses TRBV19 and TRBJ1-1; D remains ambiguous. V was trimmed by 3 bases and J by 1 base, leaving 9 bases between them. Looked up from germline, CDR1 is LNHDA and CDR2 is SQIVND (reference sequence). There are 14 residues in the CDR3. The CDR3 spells CASSIPSWNTEAFF. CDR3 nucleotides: TGTGCCAGTAGTATCCCTTCTTGGAACACTGAAGCTTTCTTT.

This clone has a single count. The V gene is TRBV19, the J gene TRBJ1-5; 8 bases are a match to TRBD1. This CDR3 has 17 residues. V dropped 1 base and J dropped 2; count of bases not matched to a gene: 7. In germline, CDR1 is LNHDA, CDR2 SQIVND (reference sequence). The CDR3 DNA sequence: TGTGCCAGTAGTATAGTTAAGGACAGGGTCCGCAATCAGCCCCAGCATTTT. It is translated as CASSIVKDRVRNQPQHF.

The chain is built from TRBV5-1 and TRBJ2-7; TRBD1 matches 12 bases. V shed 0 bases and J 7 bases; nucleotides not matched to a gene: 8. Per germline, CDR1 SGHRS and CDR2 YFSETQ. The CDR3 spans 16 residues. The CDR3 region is CASSLAGTGGSGEQYF. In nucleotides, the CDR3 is TGCGCCAGCAGCTTGGCAGGGACAGGGGGCTCGGGAGAGCAGTACTTC.

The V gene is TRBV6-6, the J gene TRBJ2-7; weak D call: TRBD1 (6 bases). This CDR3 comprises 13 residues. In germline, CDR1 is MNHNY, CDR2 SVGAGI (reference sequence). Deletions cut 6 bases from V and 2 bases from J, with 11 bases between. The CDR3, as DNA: TGTGCCAGCAGCCGGACAGAGGCCTACGAGCAGTACTTC. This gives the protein CASSRTEAYEQYF.

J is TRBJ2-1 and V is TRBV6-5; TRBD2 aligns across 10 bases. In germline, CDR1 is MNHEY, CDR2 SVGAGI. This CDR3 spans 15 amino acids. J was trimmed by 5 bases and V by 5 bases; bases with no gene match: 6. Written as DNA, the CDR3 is TGTGCCAGCAGTCTACTAGCGGGAAACCACAATGAGCAGTTCTTC. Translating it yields CASSLLAGNHNEQFF.

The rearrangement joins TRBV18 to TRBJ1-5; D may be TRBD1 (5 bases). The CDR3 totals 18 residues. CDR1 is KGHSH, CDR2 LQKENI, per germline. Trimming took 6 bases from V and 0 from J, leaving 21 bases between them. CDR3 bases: TGTGCCAGCTCCACAACAGGTTCCAATCGTTATAGCAATCAGCCCCAGCATTTT. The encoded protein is CASSTTGSNRYSNQPQHF.

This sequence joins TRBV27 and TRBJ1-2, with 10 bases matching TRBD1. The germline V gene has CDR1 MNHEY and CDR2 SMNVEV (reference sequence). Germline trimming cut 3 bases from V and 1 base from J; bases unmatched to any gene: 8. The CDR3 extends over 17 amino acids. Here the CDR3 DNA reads TGTGCCAGCAGTTTTAGGGGACAGGGGCGTCTTAACTATGGCTACACCTTC. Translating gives CASSFRGQGRLNYGYTF.

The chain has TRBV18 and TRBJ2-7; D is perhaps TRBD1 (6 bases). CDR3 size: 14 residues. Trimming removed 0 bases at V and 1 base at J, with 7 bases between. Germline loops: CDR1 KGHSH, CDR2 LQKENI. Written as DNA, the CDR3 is TGTGCCAGCTCACCACCCAGGGGATCCTACGAGCAGTACTTC. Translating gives CASSPPRGSYEQYF.

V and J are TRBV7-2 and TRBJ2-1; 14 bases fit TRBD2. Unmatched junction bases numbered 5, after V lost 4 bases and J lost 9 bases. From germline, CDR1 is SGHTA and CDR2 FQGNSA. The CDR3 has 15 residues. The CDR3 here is CASSWGLAGVSEQFF. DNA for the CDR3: TGTGCCAGCAGCTGGGGACTAGCGGGGGTTAGTGAGCAGTTCTTC.

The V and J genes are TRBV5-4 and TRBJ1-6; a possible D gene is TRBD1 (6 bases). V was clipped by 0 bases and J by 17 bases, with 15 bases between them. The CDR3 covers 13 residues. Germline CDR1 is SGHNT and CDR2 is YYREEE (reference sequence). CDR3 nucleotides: TGTGCCAGCAGCTTGGCGGGGGGCTTTAGGATCCACTTT. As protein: CASSLAGGFRIHF.

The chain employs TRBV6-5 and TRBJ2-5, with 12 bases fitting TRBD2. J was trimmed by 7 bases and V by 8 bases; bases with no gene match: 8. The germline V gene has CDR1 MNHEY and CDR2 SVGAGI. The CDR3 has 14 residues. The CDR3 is CASVSSGGALTQYF. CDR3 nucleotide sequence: TGTGCCAGCGTATCTAGCGGGGGGGCCCTGACCCAGTACTTC.

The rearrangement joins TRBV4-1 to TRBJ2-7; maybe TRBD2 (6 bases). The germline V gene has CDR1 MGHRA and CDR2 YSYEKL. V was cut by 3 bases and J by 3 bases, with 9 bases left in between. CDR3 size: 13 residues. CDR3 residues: CASSHGGDYEQYF. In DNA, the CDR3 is TGCGCCAGCAGCCACGGAGGGGACTACGAGCAGTACTTC.

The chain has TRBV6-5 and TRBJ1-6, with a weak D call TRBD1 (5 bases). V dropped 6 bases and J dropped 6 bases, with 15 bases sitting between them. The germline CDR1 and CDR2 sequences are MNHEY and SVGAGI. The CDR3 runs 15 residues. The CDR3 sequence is CASSPRGGPNSPLHF. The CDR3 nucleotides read TGTGCCAGCAGCCCACGGGGGGGACCTAATTCACCCCTCCACTTT.

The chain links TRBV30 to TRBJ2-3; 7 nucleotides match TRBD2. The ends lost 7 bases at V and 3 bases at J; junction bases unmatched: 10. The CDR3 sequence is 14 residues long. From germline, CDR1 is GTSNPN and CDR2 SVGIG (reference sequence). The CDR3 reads CAYSRGEWTDTQYF. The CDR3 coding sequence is TGTGCCTACTCCCGGGGGGAGTGGACAGATACGCAGTATTTT.

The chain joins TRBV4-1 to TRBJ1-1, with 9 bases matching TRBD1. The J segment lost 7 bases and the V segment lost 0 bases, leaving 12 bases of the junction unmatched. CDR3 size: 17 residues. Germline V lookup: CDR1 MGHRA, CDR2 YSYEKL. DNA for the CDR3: TGCGCCAGCAGCCAAGATCCACAAGGACAGGGGCAAGGTGAAGCTTTCTTT. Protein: CASSQDPQGQGQGEAFF.

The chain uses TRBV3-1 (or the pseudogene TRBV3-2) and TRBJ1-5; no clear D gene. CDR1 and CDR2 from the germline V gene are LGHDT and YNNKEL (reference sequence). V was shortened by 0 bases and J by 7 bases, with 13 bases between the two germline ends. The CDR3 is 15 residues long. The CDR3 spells CASSQELTAGQPQHF. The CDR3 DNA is TGTGCCAGCAGCCAAGAGTTAACGGCCGGGCAGCCCCAGCATTTT.